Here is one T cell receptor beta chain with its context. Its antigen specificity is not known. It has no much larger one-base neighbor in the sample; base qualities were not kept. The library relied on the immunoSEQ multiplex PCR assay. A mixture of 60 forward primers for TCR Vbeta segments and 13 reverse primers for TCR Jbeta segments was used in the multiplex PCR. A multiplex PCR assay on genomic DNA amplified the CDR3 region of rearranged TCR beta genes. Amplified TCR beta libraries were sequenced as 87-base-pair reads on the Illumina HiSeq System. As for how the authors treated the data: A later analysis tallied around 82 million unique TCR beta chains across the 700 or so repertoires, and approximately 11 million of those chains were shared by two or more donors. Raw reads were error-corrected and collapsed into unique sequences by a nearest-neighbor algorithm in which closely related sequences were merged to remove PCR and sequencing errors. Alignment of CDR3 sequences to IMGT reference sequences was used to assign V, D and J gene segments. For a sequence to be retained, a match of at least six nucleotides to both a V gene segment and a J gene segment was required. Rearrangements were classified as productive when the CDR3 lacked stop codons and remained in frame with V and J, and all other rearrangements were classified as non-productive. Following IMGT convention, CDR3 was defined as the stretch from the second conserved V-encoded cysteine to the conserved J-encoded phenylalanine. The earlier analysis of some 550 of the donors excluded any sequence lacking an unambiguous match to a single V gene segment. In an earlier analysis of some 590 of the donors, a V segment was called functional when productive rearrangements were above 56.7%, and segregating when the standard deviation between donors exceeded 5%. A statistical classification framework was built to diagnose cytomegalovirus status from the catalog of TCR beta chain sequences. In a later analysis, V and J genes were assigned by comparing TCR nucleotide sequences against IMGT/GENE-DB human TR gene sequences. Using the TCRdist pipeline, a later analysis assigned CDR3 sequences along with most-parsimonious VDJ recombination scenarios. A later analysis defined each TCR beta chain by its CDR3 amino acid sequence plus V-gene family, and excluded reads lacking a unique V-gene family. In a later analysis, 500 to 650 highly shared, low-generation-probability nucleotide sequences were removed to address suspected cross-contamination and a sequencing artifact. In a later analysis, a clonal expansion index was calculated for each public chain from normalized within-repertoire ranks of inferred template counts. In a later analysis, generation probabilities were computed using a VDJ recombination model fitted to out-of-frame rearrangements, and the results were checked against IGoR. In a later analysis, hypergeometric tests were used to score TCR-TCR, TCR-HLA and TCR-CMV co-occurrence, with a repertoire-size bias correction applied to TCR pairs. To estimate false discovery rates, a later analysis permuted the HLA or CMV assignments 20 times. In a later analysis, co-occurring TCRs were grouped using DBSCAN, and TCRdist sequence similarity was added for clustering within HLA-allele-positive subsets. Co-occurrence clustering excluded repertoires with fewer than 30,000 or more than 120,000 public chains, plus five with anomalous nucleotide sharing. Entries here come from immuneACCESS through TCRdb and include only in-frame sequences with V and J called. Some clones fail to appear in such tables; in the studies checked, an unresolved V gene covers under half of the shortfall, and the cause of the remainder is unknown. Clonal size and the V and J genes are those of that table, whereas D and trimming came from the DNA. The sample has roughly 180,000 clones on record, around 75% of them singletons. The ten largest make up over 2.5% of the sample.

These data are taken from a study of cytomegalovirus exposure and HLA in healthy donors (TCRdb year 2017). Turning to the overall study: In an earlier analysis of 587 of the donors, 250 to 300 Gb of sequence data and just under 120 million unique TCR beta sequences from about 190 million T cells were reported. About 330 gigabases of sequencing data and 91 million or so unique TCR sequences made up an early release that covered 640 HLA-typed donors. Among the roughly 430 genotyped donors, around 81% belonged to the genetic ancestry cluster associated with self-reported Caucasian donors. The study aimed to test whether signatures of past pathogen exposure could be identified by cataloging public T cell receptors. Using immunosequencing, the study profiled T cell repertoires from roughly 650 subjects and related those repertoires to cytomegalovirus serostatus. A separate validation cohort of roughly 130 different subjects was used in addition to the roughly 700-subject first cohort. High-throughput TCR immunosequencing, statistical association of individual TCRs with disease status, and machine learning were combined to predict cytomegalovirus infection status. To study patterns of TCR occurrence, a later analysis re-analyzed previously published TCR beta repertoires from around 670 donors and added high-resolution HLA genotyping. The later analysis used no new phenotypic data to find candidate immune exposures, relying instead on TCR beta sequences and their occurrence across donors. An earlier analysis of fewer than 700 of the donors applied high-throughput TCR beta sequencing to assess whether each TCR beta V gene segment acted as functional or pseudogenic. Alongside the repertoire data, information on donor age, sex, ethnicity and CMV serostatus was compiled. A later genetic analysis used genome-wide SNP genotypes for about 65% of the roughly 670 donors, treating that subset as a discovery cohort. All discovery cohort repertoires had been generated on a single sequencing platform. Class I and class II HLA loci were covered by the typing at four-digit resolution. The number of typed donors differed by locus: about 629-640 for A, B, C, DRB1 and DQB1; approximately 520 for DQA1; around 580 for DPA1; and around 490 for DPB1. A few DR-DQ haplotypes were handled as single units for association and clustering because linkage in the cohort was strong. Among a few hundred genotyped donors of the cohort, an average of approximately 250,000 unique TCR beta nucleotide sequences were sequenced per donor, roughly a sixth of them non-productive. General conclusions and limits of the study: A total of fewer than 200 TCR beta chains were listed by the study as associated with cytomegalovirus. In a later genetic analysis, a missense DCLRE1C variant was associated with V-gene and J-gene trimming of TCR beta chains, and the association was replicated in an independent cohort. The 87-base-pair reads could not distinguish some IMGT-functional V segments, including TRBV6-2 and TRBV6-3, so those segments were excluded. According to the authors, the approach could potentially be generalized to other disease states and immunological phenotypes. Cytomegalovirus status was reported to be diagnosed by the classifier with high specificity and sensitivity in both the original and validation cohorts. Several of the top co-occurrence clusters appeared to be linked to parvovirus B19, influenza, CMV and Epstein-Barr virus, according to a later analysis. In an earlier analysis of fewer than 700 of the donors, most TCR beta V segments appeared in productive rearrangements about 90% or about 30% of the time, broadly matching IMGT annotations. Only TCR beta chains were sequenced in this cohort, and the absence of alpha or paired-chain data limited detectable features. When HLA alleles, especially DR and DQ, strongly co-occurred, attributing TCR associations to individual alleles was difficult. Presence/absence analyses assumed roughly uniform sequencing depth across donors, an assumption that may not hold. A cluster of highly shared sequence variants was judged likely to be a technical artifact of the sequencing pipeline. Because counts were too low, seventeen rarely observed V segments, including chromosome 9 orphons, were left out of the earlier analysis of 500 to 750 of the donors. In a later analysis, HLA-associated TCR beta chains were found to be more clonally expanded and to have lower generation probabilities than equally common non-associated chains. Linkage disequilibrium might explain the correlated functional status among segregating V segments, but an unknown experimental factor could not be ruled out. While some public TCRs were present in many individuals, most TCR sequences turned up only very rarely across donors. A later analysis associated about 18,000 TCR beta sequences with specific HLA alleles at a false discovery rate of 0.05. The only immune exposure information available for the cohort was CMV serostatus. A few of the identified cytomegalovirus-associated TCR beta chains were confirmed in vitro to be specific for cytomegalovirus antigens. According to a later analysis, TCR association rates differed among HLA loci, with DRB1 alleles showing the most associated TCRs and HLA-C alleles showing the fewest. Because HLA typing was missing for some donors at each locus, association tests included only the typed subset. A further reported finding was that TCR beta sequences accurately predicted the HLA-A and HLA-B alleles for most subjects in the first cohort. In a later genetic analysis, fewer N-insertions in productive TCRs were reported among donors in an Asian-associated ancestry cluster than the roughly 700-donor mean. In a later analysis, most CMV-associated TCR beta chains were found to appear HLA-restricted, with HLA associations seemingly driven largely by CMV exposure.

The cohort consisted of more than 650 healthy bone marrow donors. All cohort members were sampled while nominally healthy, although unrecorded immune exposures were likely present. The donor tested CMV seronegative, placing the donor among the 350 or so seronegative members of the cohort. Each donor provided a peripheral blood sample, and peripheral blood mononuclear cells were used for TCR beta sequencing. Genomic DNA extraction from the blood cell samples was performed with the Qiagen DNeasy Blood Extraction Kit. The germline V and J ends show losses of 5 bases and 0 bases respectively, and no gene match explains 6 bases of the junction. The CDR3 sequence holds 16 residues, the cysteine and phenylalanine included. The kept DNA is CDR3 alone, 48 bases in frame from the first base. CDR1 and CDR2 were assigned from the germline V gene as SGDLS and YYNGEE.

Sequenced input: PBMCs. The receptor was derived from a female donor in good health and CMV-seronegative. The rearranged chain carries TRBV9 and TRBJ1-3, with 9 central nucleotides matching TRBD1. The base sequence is TGTGCCAGCAGTGTGGACAGGGGACGCTCTGGAAACACCATATATTTT. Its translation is CASSVDRGRSGNTIYF.